Below are 13 T cell receptor beta chains sequenced from a single sample in a study of T cells in Graves' hyperthyroidism and ophthalmopathy. TCR beta CDR3 regions were amplified from RNA transcripts. During a first-round RT-PCR of the TCR CDR3, the HTBI primer set was used. MiXCR was run by TCRdb on the multiplex PCR reads, yielding one entry per CDR3 protein. The sample shows roughly 510,000 distinct CDR3 sequences, around 20% of them seen only once. Sequenced: blood. The receptors originated from a man aged 18-30 years with Graves' hyperthyroidism.

This clonotype has a count of ten or more. The V gene is TRBV10-2, the J gene TRBJ1-2; maybe TRBD1 (6 bases). Germline CDR1 reads WSHSY; CDR2 reads SAAADI. The V end was cut by 7 bases, the J end by 6 bases, with 27 bases between. The CDR3 is made up of 17 amino acids. This CDR3 is CASTDSYSLVGENGYTF. In nucleotides, the CDR3 is TGCGCCAGCACGGACAGCTATTCCCTGGTGGGGGAGAATGGCTACACCTTC.

The rearrangement links TRBV11-2 to TRBJ1-5, with D tentatively TRBD1 (5 bases). Trimming pared 5 bases from V and 11 bases from J, leaving 13 bases between. The CDR3 is 12 amino acids. Germline CDR1 and CDR2: SGHAT and FQNNGV. The DNA for the CDR3 is TGTGCCAGCAGCCCTGGGGGTCTGGCCCAGCATTTT. Protein: CASSPGGLAQHF.

This chain uses TRBV6-1 with TRBJ1-1; D call uncertain. This CDR3 region has 13 residues. Germline CDR1 is MNHNS and CDR2 is SASEGT. Trimming took 7 bases from V and 0 from J, leaving 9 bases between them. The CDR3 loop is CASIQDLNTEAFF. The DNA of the CDR3 is TGTGCCAGCATCCAGGATTTGAACACTGAAGCTTTCTTT.

The V call is TRBV5-1, the J call TRBJ2-2; D remains unclear. V was cut by 0 bases and J by 4 bases, with 10 bases left in between. Germline V lookup: CDR1 SGHRS, CDR2 YFSETQ. The CDR3 is 15 amino acids. The CDR3 coding sequence is TGCGCCAGCAGCTTGGATCGGGCGGTCACCGGGGAGCTGTTTTTT. This codes for CASSLDRAVTGELFF. Full variable domain (outside the CDR3, taken from reference TRBV5-1 and TRBJ2-2): KAGVTQTPRYLIKTRGQQVTLSCSPISGHRSVSWYQQTPGQGLQFLFEYFSETQRNKGNFPGRFSGRQFSNSRSEMNVSTLELGDSALYLCASSLDRAVTGELFFGEGSRLTVL.

Remarks on this clonotype: A much larger clone lies a single base off, so this may be a read error. For the CDR3, the DNA is TGTGTCAGCAGCCCAGGGAGAGGGATCAGCCCCCAGCATTTT. It specifies CVSSPGRGISPQHF. This chain joins TRBV7-6 and TRBJ1-5; maybe TRBD1 (5 bases). The CDR3 is made up of 14 amino acids. CDR1 SGHVS and CDR2 FNYEAQ come from the germline V gene.

In its sample, this clonotype was seen a few times. The chain is built from TRBV7-2 and TRBJ2-7, with TRBD2 identical over 7 bases. Germline values: CDR1 SGHTA, CDR2 FQGNSA. The CDR3 is made up of 15 amino acids. The V segment lost 5 bases and the J segment 6 bases; nucleotides outside the gene matches: 13. The CDR3 DNA reads TGTGCCAGCAGCCCGCTAATAGCGGGTTGGGGCGAGCAGTACTTC. Its protein product is CASSPLIAGWGEQYF.

This clonotype has ten or more counts. The J gene is TRBJ1-5, the V gene TRBV12-3 or TRBV12-4; tentative D call: TRBD1 (5 bases). V was shortened by 5 bases and J by 1 base, with 15 bases between the two germline ends. The CDR3 has 16 amino acids. The CDR3 sequence is CASSGRGPRSNQPQHF. For the CDR3, the DNA is TGTGCCAGCAGTGGCCGGGGCCCTCGGAGCAATCAGCCCCAGCATTTT.

This clonotype was counted at least ten times. The chain has TRBV28 and TRBJ1-5, with unresolved D. The CDR3 runs to 10 residues. Trimming removed 5 bases at V and 7 bases at J, with 3 bases between. Germline lookup yields CDR1 MDHEN and CDR2 SYDVKM. CDR3 loop: CASSRQPQHF. The CDR3 nucleotides read TGTGCCAGCAGTCGACAGCCCCAGCATTTT.

Many counts were recorded for this clonotype. The chain uses TRBV12-3 or TRBV12-4 and TRBJ2-5; TRBD2 aligns across 12 bases. The V segment lost 6 bases and the J segment 4 bases; nucleotides outside the gene matches: 12. This CDR3 is 17 amino acids long. CDR3 in amino acids: CASSPGGGLAGIETQYF. In DNA form, the CDR3 reads TGTGCCAGCAGCCCCGGCGGAGGACTAGCGGGGATAGAGACCCAGTACTTC.

J is TRBJ1-2 and V is TRBV6-1; D perhaps matches TRBD1 (5 bases). This CDR3 has 13 amino acids. V was pared by 8 bases and J by 6 bases, with 16 bases between. Looked up from germline, CDR1 is MNHNS and CDR2 is SASEGT. In DNA, the CDR3 is TGTGCCAGCGCGCCGGGGCCAGAGAATGGCTACACCTTC. Amino acid sequence: CASAPGPENGYTF.

At least ten counts were recorded for this clonotype. The chain uses TRBV10-3 and TRBJ1-5; 10 nucleotides align to TRBD1. After removal of 4 bases from V and 6 bases from J, the junction contained 6 bases not matched to a gene. This CDR3 spans 15 amino acids. Per the germline V gene, CDR1 is ENHRY and CDR2 is SYGVKD. CDR3 loop: CAISGQGAFGQPQHF. CDR3 nucleotides: TGTGCCATCAGTGGACAGGGGGCATTCGGTCAGCCCCAGCATTTT.

Comment on this clonotype: A much bigger clone sits one base away, suggesting this may be a read error. This chain uses TRBV5-5 with TRBJ1-6; unclear D gene. The CDR3 loop spans 18 amino acids. The germline CDR1 and CDR2 sequences are SGHKS and YYEKEE (reference sequence). The CDR3 DNA follows: TGTACCAGCAGCTTGGAAGTAGACCTCAGCTCCTATAATTCACCCCTCCACTTT. Its protein is CTSSLEVDLSSYNSPLHF.

The V gene is TRBV28, the J gene TRBJ1-2, with 7 bases lining up with TRBD1. Germline CDR1 MDHEN, CDR2 SYDVKM. With V trimmed by 5 bases and J by 8 bases, 11 bases remained unmatched. The CDR3 is made up of 14 amino acids. The CDR3 DNA reads as TGTGCCAGCAGTCCACACCGGGACAGCCAAGGCTACACCTTC. Translated: CASSPHRDSQGYTF.